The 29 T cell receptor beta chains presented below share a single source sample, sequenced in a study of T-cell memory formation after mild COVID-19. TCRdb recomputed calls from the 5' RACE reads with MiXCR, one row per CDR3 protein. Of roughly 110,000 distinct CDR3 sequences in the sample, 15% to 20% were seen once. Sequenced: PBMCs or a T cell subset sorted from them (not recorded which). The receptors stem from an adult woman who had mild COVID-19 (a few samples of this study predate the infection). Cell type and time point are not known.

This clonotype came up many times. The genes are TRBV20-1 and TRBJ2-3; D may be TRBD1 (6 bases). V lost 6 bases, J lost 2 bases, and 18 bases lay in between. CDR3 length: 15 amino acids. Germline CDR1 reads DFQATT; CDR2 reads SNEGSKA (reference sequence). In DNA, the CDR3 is TGCAGTGCCTCGCGAACAGGGAGATCCACAGATACGCAGTATTTT. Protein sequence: CSASRTGRSTDTQYF.

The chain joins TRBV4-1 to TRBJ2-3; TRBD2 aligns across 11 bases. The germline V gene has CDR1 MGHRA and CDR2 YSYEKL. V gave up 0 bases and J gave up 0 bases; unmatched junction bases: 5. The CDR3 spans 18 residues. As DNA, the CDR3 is TGCGCCAGCAGCCAAGAGGTAGCGGGGGGGTCCAGCACAGATACGCAGTATTTT. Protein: CASSQEVAGGSSTDTQYF.

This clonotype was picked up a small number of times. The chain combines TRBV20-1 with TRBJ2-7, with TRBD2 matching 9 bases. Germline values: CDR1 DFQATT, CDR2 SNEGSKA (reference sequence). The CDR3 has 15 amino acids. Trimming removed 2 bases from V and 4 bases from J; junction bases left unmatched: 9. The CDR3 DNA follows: TGCAGTGCTAGATTAGGGGCTAGCGGGGAATACGAGCAGTACTTC. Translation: CSARLGASGEYEQYF.

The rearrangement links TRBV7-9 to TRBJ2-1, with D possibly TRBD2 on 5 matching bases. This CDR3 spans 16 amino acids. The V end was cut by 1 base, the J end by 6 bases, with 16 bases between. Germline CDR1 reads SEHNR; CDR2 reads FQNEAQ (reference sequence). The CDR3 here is CASSLDMDGLINEQFF. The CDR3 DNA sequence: TGTGCCAGCAGCTTAGATATGGACGGACTCATCAATGAGCAGTTCTTC.

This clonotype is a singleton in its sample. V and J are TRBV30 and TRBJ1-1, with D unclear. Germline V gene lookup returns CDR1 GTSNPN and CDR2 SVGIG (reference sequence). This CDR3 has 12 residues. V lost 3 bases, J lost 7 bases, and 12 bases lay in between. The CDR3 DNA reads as TGTGCCTGGAGCCTGACGGGTCATGAAGCTTTCTTT. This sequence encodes CAWSLTGHEAFF.

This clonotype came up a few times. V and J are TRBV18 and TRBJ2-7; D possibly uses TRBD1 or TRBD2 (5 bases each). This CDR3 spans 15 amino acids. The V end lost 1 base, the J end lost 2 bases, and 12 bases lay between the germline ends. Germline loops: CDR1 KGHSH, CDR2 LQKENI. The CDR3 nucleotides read TGTGCCAGCTCACCACGGCAGGGACCGACCTACGAGCAGTACTTC. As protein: CASSPRQGPTYEQYF. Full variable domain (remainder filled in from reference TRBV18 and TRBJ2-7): NAGVMQNPRHLVRRRGQEARLRCSPMKGHSHVYWYRQLPEEGLKFMVYLQKENIIDESGMPKERFSAEFPKEGPSILRIQQVVRGDSAAYFCASSPRQGPTYEQYFGPGTRLTVT.

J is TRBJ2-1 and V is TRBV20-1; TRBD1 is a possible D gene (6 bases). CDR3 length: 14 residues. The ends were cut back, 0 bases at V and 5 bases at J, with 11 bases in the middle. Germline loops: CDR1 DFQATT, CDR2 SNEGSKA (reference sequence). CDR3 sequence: CSARDIRGDNEQFF. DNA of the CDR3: TGCAGTGCTAGAGATATCAGGGGAGACAATGAGCAGTTCTTC.

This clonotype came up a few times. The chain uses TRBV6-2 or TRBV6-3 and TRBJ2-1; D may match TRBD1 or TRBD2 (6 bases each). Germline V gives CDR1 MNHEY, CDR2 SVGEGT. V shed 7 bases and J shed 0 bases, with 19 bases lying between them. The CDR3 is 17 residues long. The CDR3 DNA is TGTGCCAGCACCTACCGGGGGCTCCCGAGCTCCTACAATGAGCAGTTCTTC. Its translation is CASTYRGLPSSYNEQFF.

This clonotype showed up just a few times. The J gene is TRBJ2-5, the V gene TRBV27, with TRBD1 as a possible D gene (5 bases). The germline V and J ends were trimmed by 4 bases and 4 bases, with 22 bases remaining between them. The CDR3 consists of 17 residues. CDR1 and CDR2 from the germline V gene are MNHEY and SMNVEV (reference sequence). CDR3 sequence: CASSSAGRGESGETQYF. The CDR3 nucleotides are TGTGCCAGCAGTTCCGCTGGAAGGGGTGAATCTGGAGAGACCCAGTACTTC.

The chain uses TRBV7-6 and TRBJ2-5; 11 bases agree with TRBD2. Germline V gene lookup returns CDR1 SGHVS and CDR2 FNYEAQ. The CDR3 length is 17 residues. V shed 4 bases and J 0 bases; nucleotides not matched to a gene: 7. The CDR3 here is CASSSPRTSGYQETQYF. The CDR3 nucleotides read TGTGCCAGCAGCTCACCCCGGACTAGCGGGTACCAAGAGACCCAGTACTTC.

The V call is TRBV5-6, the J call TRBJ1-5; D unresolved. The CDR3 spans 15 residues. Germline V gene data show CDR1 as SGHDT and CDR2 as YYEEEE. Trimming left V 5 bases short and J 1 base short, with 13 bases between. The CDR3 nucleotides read TGTGCCAGCAGTCCGGGTCTCGAAAGCAATCAGCCCCAGCATTTT. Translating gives CASSPGLESNQPQHF.

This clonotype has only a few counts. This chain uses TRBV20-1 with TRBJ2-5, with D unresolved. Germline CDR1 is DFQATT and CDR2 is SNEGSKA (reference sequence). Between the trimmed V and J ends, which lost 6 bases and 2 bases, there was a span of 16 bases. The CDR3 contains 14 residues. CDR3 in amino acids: CSASGVTVQETQYF. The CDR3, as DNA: TGCAGTGCCAGTGGGGTGACGGTACAAGAGACCCAGTACTTC.

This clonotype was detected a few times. CDR3 DNA sequence: TGTGCCAGCAGCCGCCCGGCTAGCGGGGGGCCTCGCTCTGGGGCCAACGTCCTGACTTTC. It encodes CASSRPASGGPRSGANVLTF. The rearrangement uses TRBV7-9 and TRBJ2-6, with TRBD2 identical over 11 bases. Germline lookup yields CDR1 SEHNR and CDR2 FQNEAQ (reference sequence). Trimming cost V 5 bases and J 0 bases; bases outside gene matches: 12. This CDR3 has 20 residues.

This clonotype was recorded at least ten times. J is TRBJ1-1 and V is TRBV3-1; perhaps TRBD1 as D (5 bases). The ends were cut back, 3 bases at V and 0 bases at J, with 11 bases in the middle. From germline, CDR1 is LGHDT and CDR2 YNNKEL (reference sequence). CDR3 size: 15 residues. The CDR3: CASSQGTDMNTEAFF. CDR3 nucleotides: TGTGCCAGCAGCCAGGGGACTGACATGAACACTGAAGCTTTCTTT.

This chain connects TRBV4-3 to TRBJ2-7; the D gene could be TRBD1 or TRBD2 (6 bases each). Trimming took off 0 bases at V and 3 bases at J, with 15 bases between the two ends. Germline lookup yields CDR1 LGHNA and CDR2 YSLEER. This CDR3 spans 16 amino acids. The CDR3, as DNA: TGCGCCAGCAGCCAAGACTGGGTGGGGGGACACTACGAGCAGTACTTC. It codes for CASSQDWVGGHYEQYF.

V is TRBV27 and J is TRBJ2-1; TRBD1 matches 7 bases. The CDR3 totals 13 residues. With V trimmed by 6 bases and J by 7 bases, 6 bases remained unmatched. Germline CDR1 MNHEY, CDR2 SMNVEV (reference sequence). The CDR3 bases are TGTGCCAGCAGCCGGGACAGAGTTAATGAGCAGTTCTTC. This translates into CASSRDRVNEQFF.

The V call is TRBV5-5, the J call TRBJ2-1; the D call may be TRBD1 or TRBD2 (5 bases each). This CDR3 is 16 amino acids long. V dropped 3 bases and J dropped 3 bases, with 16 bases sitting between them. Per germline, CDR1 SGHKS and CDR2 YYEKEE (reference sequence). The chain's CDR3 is CASSSSGTLYYNEQFF. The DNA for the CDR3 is TGTGCCAGCAGCTCTTCCGGGACGTTGTACTACAATGAGCAGTTCTTC. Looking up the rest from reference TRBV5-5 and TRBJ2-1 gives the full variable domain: DAGVTQSPTHLIKTRGQQVTLRCSPISGHKSVSWYQQVLGQGPQFIFQYYEKEERGRGNFPDRFSARQFPNYSSELNVNALLLGDSALYLCASSSSGTLYYNEQFFGPGTRLTVL.

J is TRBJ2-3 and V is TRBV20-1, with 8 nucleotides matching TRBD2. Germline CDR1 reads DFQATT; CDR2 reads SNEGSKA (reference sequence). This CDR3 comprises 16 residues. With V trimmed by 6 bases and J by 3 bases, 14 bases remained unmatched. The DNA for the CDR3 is TGCAGTGCCCAACGCGGGGGGCCAATGGGGACAGATACGCAGTATTTT. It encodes CSAQRGGPMGTDTQYF.

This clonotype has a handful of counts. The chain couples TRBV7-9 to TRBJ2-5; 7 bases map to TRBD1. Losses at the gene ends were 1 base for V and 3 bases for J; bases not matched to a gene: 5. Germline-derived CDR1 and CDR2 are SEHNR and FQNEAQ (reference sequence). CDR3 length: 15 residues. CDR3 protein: CASSLGVGQEETQYF. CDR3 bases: TGTGCCAGCAGCTTAGGGGTCGGACAGGAAGAGACCCAGTACTTC.

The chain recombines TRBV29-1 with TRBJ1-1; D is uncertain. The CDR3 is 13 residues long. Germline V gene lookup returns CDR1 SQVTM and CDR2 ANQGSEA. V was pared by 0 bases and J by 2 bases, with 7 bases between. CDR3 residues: CSVEDLGNTEAFF. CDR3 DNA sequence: TGCAGCGTTGAAGATCTTGGAAACACTGAAGCTTTCTTT.

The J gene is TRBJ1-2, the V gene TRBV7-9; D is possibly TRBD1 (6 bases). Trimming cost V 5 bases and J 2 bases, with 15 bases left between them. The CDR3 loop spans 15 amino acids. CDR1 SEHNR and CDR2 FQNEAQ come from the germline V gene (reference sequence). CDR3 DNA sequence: TGTGCCAGCAGCCATTCCAACAGGGAGAACTATGGCTACACCTTC. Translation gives CASSHSNRENYGYTF.

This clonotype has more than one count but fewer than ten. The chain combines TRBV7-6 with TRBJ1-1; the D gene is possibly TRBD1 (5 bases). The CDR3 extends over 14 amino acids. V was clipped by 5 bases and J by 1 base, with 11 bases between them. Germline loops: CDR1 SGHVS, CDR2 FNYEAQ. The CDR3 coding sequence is TGTGCCAGCAGCGCGGGGGATTCGAACACTGAAGCTTTCTTT. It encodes CASSAGDSNTEAFF.

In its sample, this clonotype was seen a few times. This CDR3 reads CASSQLTSWETQYF. The CDR3 nucleotides read TGCGCCAGCAGCCAACTGACTAGCTGGGAGACCCAGTACTTC. This chain connects TRBV4-1 to TRBJ2-5; 7 bases match TRBD2. V gave up 2 bases and J gave up 5 bases; unmatched junction bases: 5. The CDR3 consists of 14 residues. Germline V gene lookup returns CDR1 MGHRA and CDR2 YSYEKL.

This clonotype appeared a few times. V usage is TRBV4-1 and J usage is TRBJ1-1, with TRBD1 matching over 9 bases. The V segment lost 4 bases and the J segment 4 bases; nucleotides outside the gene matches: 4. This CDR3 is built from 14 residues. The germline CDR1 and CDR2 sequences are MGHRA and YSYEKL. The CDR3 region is CASSPDRGSTEAFF. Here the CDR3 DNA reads TGCGCCAGCAGCCCCGACAGGGGGTCCACTGAAGCTTTCTTT.

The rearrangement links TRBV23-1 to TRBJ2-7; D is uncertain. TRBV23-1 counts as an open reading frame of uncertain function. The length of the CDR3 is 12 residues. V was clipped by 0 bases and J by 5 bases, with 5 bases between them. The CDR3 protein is CASSQSPNEQYF. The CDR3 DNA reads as TGCGCCAGCAGTCAATCTCCCAACGAGCAGTACTTC.

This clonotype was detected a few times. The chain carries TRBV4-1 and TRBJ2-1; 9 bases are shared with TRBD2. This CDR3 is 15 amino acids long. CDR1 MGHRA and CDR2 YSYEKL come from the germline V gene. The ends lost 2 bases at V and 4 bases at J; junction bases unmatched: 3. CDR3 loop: CASSQIAGEYNEQFF. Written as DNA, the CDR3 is TGCGCCAGCAGCCAAATAGCGGGGGAATACAATGAGCAGTTCTTC.

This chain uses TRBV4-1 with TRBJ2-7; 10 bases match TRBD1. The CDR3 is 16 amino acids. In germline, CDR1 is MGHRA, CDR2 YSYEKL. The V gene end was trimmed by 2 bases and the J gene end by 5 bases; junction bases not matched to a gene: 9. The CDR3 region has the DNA TGCGCCAGCAGCCAACATCGACAGGGGGCTTTTGACGAGCAGTACTTC. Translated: CASSQHRQGAFDEQYF.

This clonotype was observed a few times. CDR3 region: CASSLARDNVYEQYF. The CDR3 DNA sequence: TGTGCCAGCAGTTTAGCCCGGGACAACGTTTACGAGCAGTACTTC. The gene calls are TRBV12-3 or TRBV12-4 and TRBJ2-7; D may be TRBD1 (6 bases). Trimming stripped 0 bases from V and 4 bases from J, with 13 bases between. The length of the CDR3 is 15 residues.

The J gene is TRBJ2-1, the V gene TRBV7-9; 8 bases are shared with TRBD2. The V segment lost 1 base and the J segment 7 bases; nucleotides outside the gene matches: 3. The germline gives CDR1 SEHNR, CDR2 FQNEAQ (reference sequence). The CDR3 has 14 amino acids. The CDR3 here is CASSLGGLANEQFF. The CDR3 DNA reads TGTGCCAGCAGCTTAGGAGGACTAGCAAATGAGCAGTTCTTC.